These 32 T cell receptor beta chains were all obtained from the same sample, sequenced in a study of blood T cell repertoires in COVID-19. Assay: immunoSEQ multiplex PCR; the TCRdb copy retains only in-frame clones and omits some. The sample includes some 140,000 clones, about 85% of them seen just once. Sequenced input: peripheral blood. Receptors were obtained from a man in his fifties or sixties with COVID-19, enrolled during active disease.

V and J are TRBV5-1 and TRBJ1-3; tentatively, D is TRBD1 (6 bases). This CDR3 has 14 residues. The germline V and J ends were trimmed by 6 bases and 4 bases, with 14 bases remaining between them. CDR1 SGHRS and CDR2 YFSETQ come from the germline V gene. The CDR3 DNA reads as TGCGCCAGCACCACGGGGGGGGCAGGAAACACCATATATTTT. It codes for CASTTGGAGNTIYF. Drawing the rest from reference TRBV5-1 and TRBJ1-3, the complete variable domain is KAGVTQTPRYLIKTRGQQVTLSCSPISGHRSVSWYQQTPGQGLQFLFEYFSETQRNKGNFPGRFSGRQFSNSRSEMNVSTLELGDSALYLCASTTGGAGNTIYFGEGSWLTVV.

The chain is built from TRBV7-2 and TRBJ1-2; the match to TRBD1 covers 12 bases. V gave up 5 bases and J gave up 7 bases; unmatched junction bases: 11. Germline-derived CDR1 and CDR2 are SGHTA and FQGNSA. The CDR3 length is 16 residues. CDR3: CASSVGTGGQSVGYTF. The DNA for the CDR3 is TGTGCCAGCAGCGTCGGGACAGGGGGCCAGTCTGTTGGCTACACCTTC. The complete variable domain, with remaining parts taken from reference TRBV7-2 and TRBJ1-2, reads GAGVSQSPSNKVTEKGKDVELRCDPISGHTALYWYRQSLGQGLEFLIYFQGNSAPDKSGLPSDRFSAERTGGSVSTLTIQRTQQEDSAVYLCASSVGTGGQSVGYTFGSGTRLTVV.

This rearrangement joins TRBV6-2 or TRBV6-3 to TRBJ1-5, with 8 bases fitting TRBD1. The germline gives CDR1 MNHEY, CDR2 SVGEGT. There are 18 residues in the CDR3. The ends lost 5 bases at V and 0 bases at J; junction bases unmatched: 12. The CDR3 spells CASSPIGTGQYSNQPQHF. The CDR3 DNA reads as TGTGCCAGCAGTCCCATTGGGACAGGACAATATAGCAATCAGCCCCAGCATTTT.

About this clone: The sample holds other DNA sequences that translate to the same CDR3. The chain employs TRBV6-5 and TRBJ1-1; 8 bases are a match to TRBD1. This CDR3 contains 14 residues. From germline, CDR1 is MNHEY and CDR2 SVGAGI. With V trimmed by 0 bases and J by 8 bases, 5 bases remained unmatched. DNA of the CDR3: TGTGCCAGCAGTTACTCCAGGGGGCGTGGGGAAGCTTTCTTT. This gives the protein CASSYSRGRGEAFF.

The chain uses TRBV6-4 and TRBJ1-6; D gene ambiguous. This CDR3 has 13 amino acids. Germline CDR1 MRHNA, CDR2 SNTAGT. V was pared by 6 bases and J by 7 bases, with 10 bases between. CDR3 coding DNA: TGTGCCAGCAGCGACACATGGAATTCACCCCTCCACTTT. Protein product: CASSDTWNSPLHF.

The rearrangement uses TRBV6-5 and TRBJ1-5, with 8 bases aligning to TRBD1. Germline V gives CDR1 MNHEY, CDR2 SVGAGI. This CDR3 is 15 amino acids long. J lost 2 bases, V lost 5 bases, and 5 bases had no gene match. CDR3: CASSQTGAGNQPQHF. The DNA of the CDR3 is TGTGCCAGCAGTCAGACAGGGGCCGGCAATCAGCCCCAGCATTTT.

This chain joins TRBV9 and TRBJ1-2; 10 bases align to TRBD1. After removal of 7 bases from V and 1 base from J, the junction contained 4 bases not matched to a gene. CDR3 length: 14 amino acids. Germline assignment: CDR1 SGDLS and CDR2 YYNGEE. The DNA of the CDR3 is TGTGCCAGCGGCGGGACAGGGGTTAACTATGGCTACACCTTC. Protein product: CASGGTGVNYGYTF.

The chain is built from TRBV7-9 and TRBJ1-1; 8 bases agree with TRBD1. J was trimmed by 1 base and V by 5 bases; bases with no gene match: 3. Germline V gene lookup returns CDR1 SEHNR and CDR2 FQNEAQ (reference sequence). The CDR3 is made up of 14 amino acids. CDR3 nucleotide sequence: TGTGCCAGCAGCCCACAGGGGGGGAACACTGAAGCTTTCTTT. Encoded protein: CASSPQGGNTEAFF. The full variable domain, its missing parts supplied by reference TRBV7-9 and TRBJ1-1, is DTGVSQNPRHKITKRGQNVTFRCDPISEHNRLYWYRQTLGQGPEFLTYFQNEAQLEKSRLLSDRFSAERPKGSFSTLEIQRTEQGDSAMYLCASSPQGGNTEAFFGQGTRLTVV.

The genes are TRBV11-2 and TRBJ2-7, with D perhaps matching TRBD2 (6 bases). Trimming stripped 1 base from V and 5 bases from J, with 15 bases between. The germline gives CDR1 SGHAT, CDR2 FQNNGV. This CDR3 comprises 15 residues. The CDR3 bases are TGTGCCAGCAGCTTAGCTGGGGGGAGCGCCCACGAGCAGTACTTC. Translated: CASSLAGGSAHEQYF.

The CDR3 is CASSRNRGPLYGYTF. DNA for the CDR3: TGTGCCAGCAGCCGAAACAGGGGGCCCCTCTATGGCTACACCTTC. The rearrangement joins TRBV27 to TRBJ1-2, with 9 bases fitting TRBD1. The CDR3 is made up of 15 amino acids. With 6 bases clipped from V and 4 bases from J, the junction kept 9 bases outside the gene matches. Germline V CDR1 and CDR2: MNHEY, SMNVEV (reference sequence).

The rearrangement links TRBV7-3 to TRBJ2-7; TRBD1 aligns across 9 bases. The germline V gene has CDR1 SGHTA and CDR2 FQGTGA. The CDR3 sequence is 13 residues long. Unmatched junction bases numbered 5, after V lost 5 bases and J lost 6 bases. The CDR3 nucleotides are TGTGCCAGCAGCCGGGGGACAGGGCTCGAGCAGTACTTC. Translated, it gives CASSRGTGLEQYF. The full variable domain, rest sourced from reference TRBV7-3 and TRBJ2-7, is GAGVSQTPSNKVTEKGKYVELRCDPISGHTALYWYRQSLGQGPEFLIYFQGTGAADDSGLPNDRFFAVRPEGSVSTLKIQRTERGDSAVYLCASSRGTGLEQYFGPGTRLTVT.

V and J are TRBV28 and TRBJ1-2, with D perhaps TRBD1 (6 bases). Trimming stripped 6 bases from V and 8 bases from J, with 13 bases between. The CDR3 totals 12 residues. Germline V gene lookup returns CDR1 MDHEN and CDR2 SYDVKM. CDR3 sequence: CASRLTGWGYTF. The CDR3 DNA follows: TGTGCCAGCAGGCTTACAGGGTGGGGCTACACCTTC.

This chain links TRBV28 with TRBJ1-3; D may be TRBD1 (5 bases). This CDR3 region has 15 residues. The germline V gene encodes CDR1 MDHEN and CDR2 SYDVKM. V lost 6 bases to trimming and J lost 1 base, with 13 bases between them. For the CDR3, the DNA is TGTGCCAGCAGACCCCCCAGGGTGTCTGGAAACACCATATATTTT. This sequence encodes CASRPPRVSGNTIYF.

The chain links TRBV6-5 to TRBJ1-2, with D perhaps matching TRBD1 (6 bases). CDR3 length: 14 residues. The germline V gene encodes CDR1 MNHEY and CDR2 SVGAGI. Trimming cost V 5 bases and J 4 bases, with 14 bases left between them. CDR3 nucleotide sequence: TGTGCCAGCAGTACTTCAGGGGTAGGCTATGGCTACACCTTC. As protein: CASSTSGVGYGYTF.

This chain links TRBV9 with TRBJ2-3, with D maybe TRBD2 (6 bases). The V gene's germline CDR1 is SGDLS and CDR2 YYNGEE. V was pared by 0 bases and J by 4 bases, with 18 bases between. This CDR3 has 17 amino acids. The CDR3 is CASSVDGRAGSADTQYF. The CDR3 DNA sequence: TGTGCCAGCAGCGTAGACGGAAGGGCCGGGAGCGCAGATACGCAGTATTTT.

The V and J genes are TRBV29-1 and TRBJ1-2; 9 bases fit TRBD1. Germline V lookup: CDR1 SQVTM, CDR2 ANQGSEA. With 1 base clipped from V and 0 bases from J, the junction kept 18 bases outside the gene matches. This CDR3 has 20 residues. Here the CDR3 reads CSVEGRRTGAKQKANYGYTF. CDR3 sequence (DNA): TGCAGCGTTGAAGGTCGCCGGACAGGGGCGAAGCAGAAAGCTAACTATGGCTACACCTTC.

The rearrangement uses TRBV18 and TRBJ1-1; 8 nucleotides match TRBD1. CDR3 length: 17 amino acids. V shed 2 bases and J 1 base; nucleotides not matched to a gene: 9. Per the germline V gene, CDR1 is KGHSH and CDR2 is LQKENI. In DNA form, the CDR3 reads TGTGCCAGCTCACCAGCAGCCGGAGGACAGGGGAACACTGAAGCTTTCTTT. The encoded protein is CASSPAAGGQGNTEAFF.

The chain links TRBV28 to TRBJ2-2, with 7 nucleotides matching TRBD1. Germline V CDR1 and CDR2: MDHEN, SYDVKM. This CDR3 contains 13 residues. V was pared by 6 bases and J by 7 bases, with 5 bases of the junction left unmatched. The CDR3 DNA sequence: TGTGCCAGCAGCAAACCAGGGGGCGGGGAGCTGTTTTTT. This gives the protein CASSKPGGGELFF.

The V and J genes are TRBV7-2 and TRBJ2-1; 7 positions agree with TRBD2. The V gene's germline CDR1 is SGHTA and CDR2 FQGNSA. V lost 4 bases to trimming and J lost 15 bases; unmatched junction nucleotides: 15. The CDR3 loop spans 14 amino acids. Here the CDR3 DNA reads TGTGCCAGCAGCTCTTCCCTCGGGGCGGGGGTTATGTTCTTC. It specifies CASSSSLGAGVMFF. The variable domain in full, completed from reference TRBV7-2 and TRBJ2-1, reads GAGVSQSPSNKVTEKGKDVELRCDPISGHTALYWYRQSLGQGLEFLIYFQGNSAPDKSGLPSDRFSAERTGGSVSTLTIQRTQQEDSAVYLCASSSSLGAGVMFFGPGTRLTVL.

This clone was seen just once. The chain uses TRBV6-5 and TRBJ2-7; D might be TRBD1 (6 bases). The CDR3 spans 15 residues. Per the germline V gene, CDR1 is MNHEY and CDR2 is SVGAGI. V shed 6 bases and J shed 4 bases, with 19 bases lying between them. CDR3 residues: CASRKTGIIFYEQYF. The CDR3 coding sequence is TGTGCCAGCAGGAAAACAGGGATTATCTTTTACGAGCAGTACTTC.

This clone has more than one count but fewer than ten. The J gene is TRBJ1-5, the V gene TRBV7-8, with TRBD1 as a possible D gene (5 bases). With 3 bases removed from V and 4 bases from J, the gap between germline ends came to 10 bases. Germline CDR1 reads SGHVS; CDR2 reads FQNEAQ. The CDR3 extends over 14 amino acids. The CDR3 nucleotides read TGTGCCAGCAGCTTTGGGGCGCGGAATCAGCCCCAGCATTTT. It translates to CASSFGARNQPQHF.

The gene calls are TRBV11-3 and TRBJ1-6; 7 bases fit TRBD1. The germline CDR1 and CDR2 sequences are SGHNT and YENEEA. Germline trimming cut 4 bases from V and 7 bases from J; bases unmatched to any gene: 4. The CDR3 totals 14 residues. CDR3 in amino acids: CASSWEQGNSPLHF. The DNA for the CDR3 is TGTGCCAGCAGCTGGGAACAGGGGAATTCACCCCTCCACTTT.

This clone was detected once. The rearrangement joins TRBV7-8 to TRBJ1-2, with TRBD1 identical over 8 bases. Trimming took 5 bases from V and 4 from J; bases not matched to a gene: 9. The CDR3 covers 15 residues. The germline CDR1 and CDR2 sequences are SGHVS and FQNEAQ. CDR3 sequence (DNA): TGTGCCAGCAGCCCCGGACAGGGTTCCGGCTATGGCTACACCTTC. As protein: CASSPGQGSGYGYTF.

The rearrangement uses TRBV7-8 and TRBJ2-7; D is ambiguous. V gave up 2 bases and J gave up 2 bases, with 10 bases separating them. The CDR3 has 14 amino acids. Germline values: CDR1 SGHVS, CDR2 FQNEAQ. The CDR3 DNA is TGTGCCAGCAGCTTATTAGCAGACCCCTACGAGCAGTACTTC. Protein product: CASSLLADPYEQYF.

The chain uses TRBV4-1 and TRBJ2-5; D not resolved. The CDR3 is made up of 13 amino acids. V was pared by 0 bases and J by 5 bases, with 7 bases between. Germline CDR1 is MGHRA and CDR2 is YSYEKL. The CDR3 DNA follows: TGCGCCAGCAGCCAAGAATCCTCGGAGACCCAGTACTTC. This codes for CASSQESSETQYF.

The chain has TRBV7-3 and TRBJ2-6; 9 nucleotides agree with TRBD1. Germline CDR1 and CDR2: SGHTA and FQGTGA. The ends lost 4 bases at V and 0 bases at J; junction bases unmatched: 7. The CDR3 is 18 residues long. The CDR3 coding sequence is TGTGCCAGCAGCTACAGACAGGGGGGAAGCTCTGGGGCCAACGTCCTGACTTTC. This encodes CASSYRQGGSSGANVLTF.

The chain uses TRBV12-2 and TRBJ2-1; no DNA check was done on the table's D call, TRBD2. TRBV12-2 is designated a pseudogene. CDR3 length: 17 residues. CDR3: CASRLAQTSEEIDEQFF. The CDR3 region has the DNA TGTGCAAGTCGCTTAGCACAGACTAGTGAAGAGATCGATGAGCAGTTCTTC.

This sequence joins TRBV2 and TRBJ2-2; 11 nucleotides align to TRBD2. This CDR3 comprises 14 residues. Per the germline V gene, CDR1 is SNHLY and CDR2 is FYNNEI. The CDR3 loop is CAHSGRASTGELFF. In DNA, the CDR3 is TGTGCTCATAGCGGGAGGGCCTCGACCGGGGAGCTGTTTTTT.

The genes are TRBV19 and TRBJ2-1, with 9 bases lining up with TRBD1. Germline CDR1 and CDR2: LNHDA and SQIVND (reference sequence). This CDR3 comprises 14 residues. Losses at the gene ends were 10 bases for V and 7 bases for J; bases not matched to a gene: 11. The CDR3 protein is CATTIQGAGNEQFF. As DNA, the CDR3 is TGTGCCACCACGATACAGGGGGCGGGTAATGAGCAGTTCTTC.

The chain links TRBV7-2 to TRBJ2-5; D call uncertain. CDR3 length: 13 residues. Trimming stripped 5 bases from V and 3 bases from J, with 10 bases between. The germline V gene encodes CDR1 SGHTA and CDR2 FQGNSA. The CDR3 spells CASSPRNEETQYF. The CDR3 DNA reads TGTGCCAGCAGCCCCAGGAACGAAGAGACCCAGTACTTC.

This clone has only a few counts. The V call is TRBV15, the J call TRBJ2-7; tentatively, D is TRBD1 (8 bases). Germline CDR1 is LNHNV and CDR2 is YYDKDF (reference sequence). Between the trimmed V and J ends, which lost 0 bases and 7 bases, there was a span of 19 bases. The CDR3 is made up of 16 amino acids. The DNA for the CDR3 is TGTGCCACCAGCAGAGATACAGGGGGAGGGCCGAGTGAGCAGTACTTC. It specifies CATSRDTGGGPSEQYF.

This clone has only one observation. V gene TRBV30 combines with J gene TRBJ2-7; TRBD1 aligns across 9 bases. Germline V lookup: CDR1 GTSNPN, CDR2 SVGIG (reference sequence). This CDR3 spans 15 amino acids. Trimming at V came to 3 bases and at J to 5 bases, leaving 11 bases not matched to a gene. The CDR3 region has the DNA TGTGCCTGGAGGGTACCGGGACAGGGTGTAGACGAGCAGTACTTC. This codes for CAWRVPGQGVDEQYF.